Listed below are T cell receptor beta chains from one sample, sequenced in a study of blood T cell repertoires in COVID-19. Data came from immunoSEQ multiplex PCR; TCRdb stores just in-frame clones and leaves some out. The table records about 210,000 clones, approximately 82% of them present only once. The source material was peripheral blood. The receptors were gathered from a woman between 50 and 59 years old with acute or convalescent COVID-19. CDR3s include the opening cysteine and the closing phenylalanine or tryptophan. D genes are given only for firm matches. Some rows have no size entry. The others give once, few or many, or a class for an expanded clone.

j_gene: TRBJ2-3
d_gene: NA
v_gene: TRBV7-3
abundance: NA
CDR3aa: CASSTASTDTQYF
CDR3nt: TGTGCCAGCAGCACAGCTAGCACAGATACGCAGTATTTT

j_gene: TRBJ2-5
d_gene: NA
v_gene: TRBV2
abundance: NA
CDR3aa: CASSALTGPGETQYF
CDR3nt: TGTGCCAGCAGTGCCCTAACGGGTCCTGGAGAGACCCAGTACTTC

j_gene: TRBJ1-2
d_gene: NA
v_gene: TRBV1
abundance: few
CDR3aa: CTSSNGADGYTF
CDR3nt: TGCACCAGCAGTAACGGAGCGGATGGCTACACCTTC

j_gene: TRBJ2-7
d_gene: NA
v_gene: TRBV9
abundance: NA
CDR3aa: CASSVVHSPTYEQYF
CDR3nt: TGTGCCAGCAGCGTAGTTCACAGCCCAACCTACGAGCAGTACTTC

j_gene: TRBJ2-3
d_gene: TRBD2
v_gene: TRBV11-2
abundance: NA
CDR3aa: CASSLGTSGGNTQYF
CDR3nt: TGTGCCAGCAGCTTAGGGACTAGCGGGGGGAATACGCAGTATTTT

j_gene: TRBJ2-1
d_gene: TRBD1
v_gene: TRBV6-5
abundance: NA
CDR3aa: CASSPGQGIYNEQFF
CDR3nt: TGTGCCAGCAGTCCGGGACAGGGGATCTACAATGAGCAGTTCTTC

j_gene: TRBJ1-5
d_gene: TRBD1
v_gene: TRBV4-1
abundance: NA
CDR3aa: CASSQESGGKSQPQHF
CDR3nt: TGCGCCAGCAGCCAAGAGTCAGGGGGTAAGAGTCAGCCCCAGCATTTT

j_gene: TRBJ1-1
d_gene: NA
v_gene: TRBV24-1
abundance: NA
CDR3aa: CATSDPMNTEAFF
CDR3nt: TGTGCCACCAGTGATCCCATGAACACTGAAGCTTTCTTT

j_gene: TRBJ1-5
d_gene: TRBD1
v_gene: TRBV29-1
abundance: NA
CDR3aa: CSVLGGDSNQPQHF
CDR3nt: TGCAGCGTCCTAGGGGGCGATAGCAATCAGCCCCAGCATTTT

j_gene: TRBJ1-4
d_gene: NA
v_gene: TRBV6-9
abundance: NA
CDR3aa: CASRGGLGEKLFF
CDR3nt: TGTGCCAGCCGGGGGGGGTTGGGCGAAAAACTGTTTTTT

j_gene: TRBJ1-2
d_gene: NA
v_gene: TRBV5-4
abundance: NA
CDR3aa: CASSPGAGDANYGYTF
CDR3nt: TGTGCCAGCAGCCCGGGGGCGGGGGACGCTAACTATGGCTACACCTTC

j_gene: TRBJ1-5
d_gene: TRBD1
v_gene: TRBV18
abundance: NA
CDR3aa: CASSGQGSGNQPQHF
CDR3nt: TGTGCCAGCTCCGGACAGGGATCGGGCAATCAGCCCCAGCATTTT

j_gene: TRBJ2-7
d_gene: TRBD1
v_gene: TRBV20-1
abundance: once
CDR3aa: CSVGQGYEQYF
CDR3nt: TGCAGTGTGGGACAGGGCTACGAGCAGTACTTC

j_gene: TRBJ2-7
d_gene: NA
v_gene: TRBV20-1
abundance: NA
CDR3aa: CSARAVYEQYF
CDR3nt: TGCAGTGCTAGAGCAGTCTACGAGCAGTACTTC

j_gene: TRBJ1-1
d_gene: TRBD1
v_gene: TRBV19
abundance: NA
CDR3aa: CAIPKDRETRNTEAFF
CDR3nt: TGTGCCATCCCGAAGGACAGGGAAACGAGGAACACTGAAGCTTTCTTT

j_gene: TRBJ2-2
d_gene: NA
v_gene: TRBV12-5
abundance: NA
CDR3aa: CASGFSGGTGELFF
CDR3nt: TGTGCTAGTGGTTTTTCGGGTGGGACCGGGGAGCTGTTTTTT

j_gene: TRBJ2-3
d_gene: TRBD2
v_gene: TRBV11-2
abundance: few
CDR3aa: CASRTSGTDTQYF
CDR3nt: TGTGCCAGCAGGACTAGCGGGACAGATACGCAGTATTTT

j_gene: TRBJ2-5
d_gene: TRBD2
v_gene: TRBV11-2
abundance: NA
CDR3aa: CASSLAGLANDF
CDR3nt: TGTGCCAGCAGCTTAGCGGGACTAGCGAACGACTTC

j_gene: TRBJ2-7
d_gene: TRBD1
v_gene: TRBV28
abundance: NA
CDR3aa: CASSFRQGATYEQYF
CDR3nt: TGTGCCAGCAGTTTTAGACAGGGGGCGACCTACGAGCAGTACTTC

j_gene: TRBJ2-1
d_gene: TRBD2
v_gene: TRBV28
abundance: NA
CDR3aa: CASSLFGLAGRNEQFF
CDR3nt: TGTGCCAGCAGTTTATTCGGGCTAGCGGGAAGGAATGAGCAGTTCTTC

j_gene: TRBJ2-3
d_gene: TRBD1
v_gene: TRBV18
abundance: NA
CDR3aa: CASSPYRGDTQYF
CDR3nt: TGTGCCAGCTCACCCTACAGGGGAGATACGCAGTATTTT

j_gene: TRBJ2-7
d_gene: NA
v_gene: TRBV7-4
abundance: NA
CDR3aa: CASRSQQGNEQYF
CDR3nt: TGTGCCAGCAGGTCTCAACAGGGAAACGAGCAGTACTTC

j_gene: TRBJ2-1
d_gene: NA
v_gene: TRBV11-2
abundance: NA
CDR3aa: CASSLTGWGNEQFF
CDR3nt: TGTGCCAGCAGCCTCACGGGATGGGGCAATGAGCAGTTCTTC

j_gene: TRBJ2-7
d_gene: NA
v_gene: TRBV29-1
abundance: NA
CDR3aa: CSVVGLASVEQYF
CDR3nt: TGCAGCGTTGTAGGCCTAGCTTCGGTCGAGCAGTACTTC

j_gene: TRBJ1-2
d_gene: NA
v_gene: TRBV28
abundance: NA
CDR3aa: CASSFGTGLNYGYTF
CDR3nt: TGTGCCAGCAGTTTTGGTACGGGGTTGAACTATGGCTACACCTTC

j_gene: TRBJ2-6
d_gene: TRBD1
v_gene: TRBV6-1
abundance: NA
CDR3aa: CASSAVGQGSVAGANVLTF
CDR3nt: TGTGCCAGCAGTGCTGTCGGACAGGGTAGTGTTGCTGGGGCCAACGTCCTGACTTTC

j_gene: TRBJ1-2
d_gene: NA
v_gene: TRBV27
abundance: NA
CDR3aa: CASSRTAGGGYTF
CDR3nt: TGTGCCAGCAGTAGGACAGCGGGGGGTGGCTACACCTTC

j_gene: TRBJ2-1
d_gene: TRBD2
v_gene: TRBV2
abundance: NA
CDR3aa: CASTPGTSGRWGEQFF
CDR3nt: TGTGCCAGCACACCCGGGACTAGCGGGAGATGGGGTGAGCAGTTCTTC

j_gene: TRBJ1-1
d_gene: TRBD1
v_gene: TRBV5-5
abundance: NA
CDR3aa: CASSLAGTGGLMNTEAFF
CDR3nt: TGTGCCAGCAGCTTGGCCGGGACAGGGGGCCTGATGAACACTGAAGCTTTCTTT

j_gene: TRBJ2-7
d_gene: NA
v_gene: TRBV10-2
abundance: NA
CDR3aa: CASSERGASYEQYF
CDR3nt: TGCGCCAGCAGTGAGAGGGGTGCCTCCTACGAGCAGTACTTC

j_gene: TRBJ1-1
d_gene: TRBD1
v_gene: TRBV10-3
abundance: NA
CDR3aa: CAISEPQGGKGAEAFF
CDR3nt: TGTGCCATCAGTGAGCCACAAGGGGGCAAGGGTGCTGAAGCTTTCTTT